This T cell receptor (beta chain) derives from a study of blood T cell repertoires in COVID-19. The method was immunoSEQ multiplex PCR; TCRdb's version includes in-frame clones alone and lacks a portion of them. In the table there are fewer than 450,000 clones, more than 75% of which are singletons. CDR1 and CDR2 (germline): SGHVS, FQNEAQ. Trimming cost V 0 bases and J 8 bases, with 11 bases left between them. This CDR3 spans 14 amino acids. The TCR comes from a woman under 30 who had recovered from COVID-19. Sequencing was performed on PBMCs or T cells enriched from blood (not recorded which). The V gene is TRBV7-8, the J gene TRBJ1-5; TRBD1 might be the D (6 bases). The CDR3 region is CASSLAVGAEPQHF. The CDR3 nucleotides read TGTGCCAGCAGCTTAGCCGTGGGGGCAGAGCCCCAGCATTTT.